These 8 T cell receptor beta chains came from one sample sequenced in a study of OX40 agonist ivuxolimab in advanced cancers. Profiled with immunoSEQ multiplex PCR; TCRdb holds only in-frame clones, not every one. The sample lists about 110,000 clones, around 90% occurring once. The sequenced sample was CD4+ or CD8+ T cells sorted from blood, obtained in a trial of the OX40 agonist ivuxolimab. The receptors were sampled from an adult with an advanced solid tumor such as melanoma, head and neck, liver or kidney cancer.

This chain uses TRBV5-1 with TRBJ2-5; D possibly uses TRBD1 or TRBD2 (5 bases each). Trimming removed 5 bases at V and 3 bases at J, with 23 bases between. The CDR3 totals 17 residues. CDR1 and CDR2 (germline): SGHRS, YFSETQ. DNA for the CDR3: TGCGCCAGCAGTTACGAGCTTGGTGGGGGTGGTAAAGAGACCCAGTACTTC. Its translation is CASSYELGGGGKETQYF.

The V gene is TRBV19, the J gene TRBJ2-5; 9 bases line up with TRBD1. The CDR3 sequence is 13 residues long. V was pared by 8 bases and J by 5 bases, with 6 bases of the junction left unmatched. CDR1 is LNHDA and CDR2 is SQIVND in the germline V gene (reference sequence). The CDR3: CASSQGQGETQYF. The CDR3 region has the DNA TGTGCCAGTTCCCAGGGACAGGGTGAGACCCAGTACTTC.

The chain links TRBV11-2 to TRBJ1-2, with a tentative D call TRBD1 (5 bases). This CDR3 is 15 amino acids long. The V end lost 0 bases, the J end lost 4 bases, and 12 bases lay between the germline ends. The germline CDR1 and CDR2 sequences are SGHAT and FQNNGV. Here the CDR3 DNA reads TGTGCCAGCAGCTTAGAGGCCGGGGGGTTCTATGGCTACACCTTC. Translation gives CASSLEAGGFYGYTF.

The CDR3 reads CAWSTPGGGYTF. For the CDR3, the DNA is TGTGCCTGGAGTACGCCAGGAGGCGGCTACACCTTC. The chain has TRBV30 and TRBJ1-2; D ambiguous. Trimming shortened V by 2 bases and J by 8 bases, and 12 bases separated the two germline ends. The CDR3 is 12 amino acids. The germline CDR1 and CDR2 sequences are GTSNPN and SVGIG (reference sequence).

Notes on this clone: At one of its ends the junction is not consistent with the germline gene, which may arise from a read error. The genes are TRBV14 and TRBJ2-3, with D perhaps matching TRBD2 (5 bases). The length of the CDR3 is 16 residues. CDR1 SGHDN and CDR2 FVKESK come from the germline V gene. The CDR3 here is CLPGPHEGPSTDTQYF. In nucleotides, the CDR3 is TGCCTACCAGGCCCCCATGAGGGTCCTAGCACAGATACGCAGTATTTT.

V is TRBV30 and J is TRBJ1-1; 9 nucleotides match TRBD1. This CDR3 is 13 amino acids long. CDR1 GTSNPN and CDR2 SVGIG come from the germline V gene (reference sequence). With 3 bases clipped from V and 4 bases from J, the junction kept 3 bases outside the gene matches. The CDR3 loop reads CAWRGQGLTEAFF. The CDR3 nucleotides read TGTGCCTGGAGGGGACAGGGCCTCACTGAAGCTTTCTTT.

A single count supports this clone. The genes are TRBV30 and TRBJ1-6; D unresolved. Trimming shortened V by 2 bases and J by 0 bases, and 11 bases separated the two germline ends. The CDR3 has 16 amino acids. CDR1 is GTSNPN, CDR2 SVGIG, per germline (reference sequence). This chain's CDR3 is CAWSQELGSYNSPLHF. The CDR3 nucleotides are TGTGCCTGGAGTCAGGAACTCGGCTCCTATAATTCACCCCTCCACTTT.

The chain employs TRBV2 and TRBJ1-1; D call uncertain. In germline, CDR1 is SNHLY, CDR2 FYNNEI. This CDR3 region has 14 residues. The V end lost 0 bases, the J end lost 1 base, and 6 bases lay between the germline ends. The CDR3 DNA follows: TGTGCCAGCAGTGAAGCGTCCGGGAACACTGAAGCTTTCTTT. Translated, it gives CASSEASGNTEAFF.